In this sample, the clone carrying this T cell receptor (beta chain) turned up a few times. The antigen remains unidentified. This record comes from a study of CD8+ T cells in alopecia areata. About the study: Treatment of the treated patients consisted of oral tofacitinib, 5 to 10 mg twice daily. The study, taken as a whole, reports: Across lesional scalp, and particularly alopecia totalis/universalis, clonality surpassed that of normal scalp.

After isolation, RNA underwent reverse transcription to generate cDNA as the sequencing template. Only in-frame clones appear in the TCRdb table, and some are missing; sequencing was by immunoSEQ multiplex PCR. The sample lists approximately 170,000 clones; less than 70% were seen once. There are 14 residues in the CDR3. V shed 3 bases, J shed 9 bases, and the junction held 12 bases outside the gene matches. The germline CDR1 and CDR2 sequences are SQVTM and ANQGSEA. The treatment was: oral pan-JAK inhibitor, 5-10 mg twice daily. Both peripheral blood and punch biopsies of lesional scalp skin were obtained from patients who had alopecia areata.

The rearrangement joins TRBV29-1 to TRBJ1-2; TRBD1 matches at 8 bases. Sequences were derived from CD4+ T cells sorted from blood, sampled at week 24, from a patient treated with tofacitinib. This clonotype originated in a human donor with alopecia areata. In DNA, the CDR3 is TGCAGCGTTGACATGGGGACAGGCGATAGCCGCTACACCTTC. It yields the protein CSVDMGTGDSRYTF.